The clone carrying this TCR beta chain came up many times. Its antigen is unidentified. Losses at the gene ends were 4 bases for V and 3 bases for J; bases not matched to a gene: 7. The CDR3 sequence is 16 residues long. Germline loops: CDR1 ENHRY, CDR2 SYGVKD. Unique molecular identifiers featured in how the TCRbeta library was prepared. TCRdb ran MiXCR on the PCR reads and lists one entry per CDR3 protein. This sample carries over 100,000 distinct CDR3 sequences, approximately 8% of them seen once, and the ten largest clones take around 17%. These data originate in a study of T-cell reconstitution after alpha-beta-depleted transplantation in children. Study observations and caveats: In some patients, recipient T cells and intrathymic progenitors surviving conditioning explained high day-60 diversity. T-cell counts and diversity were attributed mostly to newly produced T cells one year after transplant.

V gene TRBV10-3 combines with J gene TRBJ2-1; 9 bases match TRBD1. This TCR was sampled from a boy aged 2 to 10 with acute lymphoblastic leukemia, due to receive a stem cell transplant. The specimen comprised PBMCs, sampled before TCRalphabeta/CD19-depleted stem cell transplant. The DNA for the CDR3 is TGTGCCATCAGTGCAGCGGTGGGACAGGGCTACAATGAGCAGTTCTTC. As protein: CAISAAVGQGYNEQFF.